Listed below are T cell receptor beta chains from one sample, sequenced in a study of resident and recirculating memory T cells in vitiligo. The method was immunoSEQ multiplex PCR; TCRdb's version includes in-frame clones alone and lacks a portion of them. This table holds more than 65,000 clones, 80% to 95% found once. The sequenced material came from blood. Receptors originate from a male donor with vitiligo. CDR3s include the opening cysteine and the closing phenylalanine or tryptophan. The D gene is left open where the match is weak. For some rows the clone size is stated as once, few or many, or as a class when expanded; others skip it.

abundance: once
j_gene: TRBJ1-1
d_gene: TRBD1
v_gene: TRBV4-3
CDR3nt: TGCGCCAGCAGCCGGACAGGGGGCGATGGTACTGAAGCTTTCTTT
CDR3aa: CASSRTGGDGTEAFF

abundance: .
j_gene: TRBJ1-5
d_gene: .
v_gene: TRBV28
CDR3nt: TGTGCCAGCATCGACACAGGATTTGTTGGTCAGCCCCAGCATTTT
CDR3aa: CASIDTGFVGQPQHF

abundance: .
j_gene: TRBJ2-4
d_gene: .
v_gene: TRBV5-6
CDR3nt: TGTGCCAGCAGCGAGGGTGGCAAAAACATTCAGTACTTC
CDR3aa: CASSEGGKNIQYF

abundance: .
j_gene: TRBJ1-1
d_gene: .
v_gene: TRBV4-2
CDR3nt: TGTGCCAGCAGCCAAGATCTCGGGGGTTTGAACACTGAAGCTTTCTTT
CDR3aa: CASSQDLGGLNTEAFF

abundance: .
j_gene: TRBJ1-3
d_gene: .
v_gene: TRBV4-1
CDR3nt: TGCGCCAGCAGCCAAGAGGAGAGCTCTGGAAACACCATATATTTT
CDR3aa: CASSQEESSGNTIYF

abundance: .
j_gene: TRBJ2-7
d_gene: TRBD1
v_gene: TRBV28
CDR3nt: TGTGCCAGCAGTCTATTACAGGGGGCAGGCGAGCAGTACTTC
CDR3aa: CASSLLQGAGEQYF

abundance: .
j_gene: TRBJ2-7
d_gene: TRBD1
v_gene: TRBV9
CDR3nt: TGTGCCAGCAGCGTAGCGGCGACAGGGTCCTCCTTCGAGCAGTACTTC
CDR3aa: CASSVAATGSSFEQYF

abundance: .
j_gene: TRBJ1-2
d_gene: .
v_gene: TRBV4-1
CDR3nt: TGCGCCAGCAGCCAGGATGACGGGAACTATGGCTACACCTTC
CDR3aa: CASSQDDGNYGYTF

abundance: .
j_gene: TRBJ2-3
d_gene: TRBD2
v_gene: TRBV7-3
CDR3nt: TGTGCCAGCAGCTTACTACTAGCGGGCGCCTCCACAGATACGCAGTATTTT
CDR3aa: CASSLLLAGASTDTQYF

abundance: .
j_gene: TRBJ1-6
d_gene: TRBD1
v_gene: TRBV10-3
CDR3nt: TGTGCCATCAGTTCTAGACAGGGGGATAATTCACCCCTCCACTTT
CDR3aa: CAISSRQGDNSPLHF

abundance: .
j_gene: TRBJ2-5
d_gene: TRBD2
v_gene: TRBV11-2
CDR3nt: TGTGCCAGCAGCTTAGTAGCCGCCAGCGGGGGGGCGTCAGAGACCCAGTACTTC
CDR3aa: CASSLVAASGGASETQYF

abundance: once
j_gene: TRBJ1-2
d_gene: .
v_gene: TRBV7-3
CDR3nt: TGTGCCAGCAGCTTAACTCCGGGAGGGGGTAACTATGGCTACACCTTC
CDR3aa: CASSLTPGGGNYGYTF

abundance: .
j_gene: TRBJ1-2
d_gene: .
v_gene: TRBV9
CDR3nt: TGTGCCAGCAGCTCCTCGGGGGAATATGGCTACACCTTC
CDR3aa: CASSSSGEYGYTF

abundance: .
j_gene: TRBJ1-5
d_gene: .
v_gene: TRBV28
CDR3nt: TGTGCCAGCAGTTCCACAGGGCCCCAGCATTTT
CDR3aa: CASSSTGPQHF

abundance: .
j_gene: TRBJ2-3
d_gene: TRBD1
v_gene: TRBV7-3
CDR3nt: TGTGCCAGCAGCTTACAGGGGGCCACAGATACGCAGTATTTT
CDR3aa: CASSLQGATDTQYF

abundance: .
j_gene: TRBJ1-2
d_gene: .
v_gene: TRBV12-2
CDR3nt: TGTGCAAGTCGCTTAGGTGAAAGGACACCCAACTATGGCTACACCTTC
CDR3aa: CASRLGERTPNYGYTF

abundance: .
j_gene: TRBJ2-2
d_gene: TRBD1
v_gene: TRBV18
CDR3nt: TGTGCCAGCTCAACAGGACAGGCGAACACCGGGGAGCTGTTTTTT
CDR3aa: CASSTGQANTGELFF

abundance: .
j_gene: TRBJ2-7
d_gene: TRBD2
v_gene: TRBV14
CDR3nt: TGTGCCAGCAGCCAAGCATCTAGCGGGAACTACGAGCAGTACTTC
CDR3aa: CASSQASSGNYEQYF

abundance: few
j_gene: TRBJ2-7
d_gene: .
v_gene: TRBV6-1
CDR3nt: TGTGCCAGCAGTGATCGTTCCTACTACGAGCAGTACTTC
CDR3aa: CASSDRSYYEQYF

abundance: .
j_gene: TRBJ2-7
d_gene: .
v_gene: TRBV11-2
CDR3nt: TGTGCCAGCAGCTCCAGACTAAACTCCTACGAGCAGTACTTC
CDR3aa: CASSSRLNSYEQYF

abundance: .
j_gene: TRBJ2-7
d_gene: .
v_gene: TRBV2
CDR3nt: TGTGCCAGCCGGCGGGGTTTGGCGGACGAGCAGTACTTC
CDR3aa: CASRRGLADEQYF

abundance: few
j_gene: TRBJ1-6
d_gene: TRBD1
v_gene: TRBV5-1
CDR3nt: TGCGCCAGCAGTCGGGACAGGGTTATCTCTCCCCTCCACTTT
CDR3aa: CASSRDRVISPLHF

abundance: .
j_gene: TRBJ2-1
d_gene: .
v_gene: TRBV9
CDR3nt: TGTGCCAGCAGCGTAGTGGGAGTCGATGAGCAGTTCTTC
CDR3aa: CASSVVGVDEQFF

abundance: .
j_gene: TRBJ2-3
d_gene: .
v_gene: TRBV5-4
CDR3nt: TGTGCCAGCAGCTTGAACGGGGGTTGGGCAGATACGCAGTATTTT
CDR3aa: CASSLNGGWADTQYF

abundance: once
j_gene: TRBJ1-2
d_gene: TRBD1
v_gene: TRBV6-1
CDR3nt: TGTGCCAGCAGCCCCGACGGGACAGGTTTCTATGGCTACACCTTC
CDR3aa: CASSPDGTGFYGYTF

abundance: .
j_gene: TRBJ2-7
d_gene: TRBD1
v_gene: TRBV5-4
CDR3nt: TGTGCCAGCAGCCCGGGACAGGGTTCGTACGAGCAGTACTTC
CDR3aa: CASSPGQGSYEQYF

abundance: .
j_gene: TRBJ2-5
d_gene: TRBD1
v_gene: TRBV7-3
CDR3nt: TGTGCCAGCAGCTTAGGGACAGGGGGCGCAGAGACCCAGTACTTC
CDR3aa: CASSLGTGGAETQYF

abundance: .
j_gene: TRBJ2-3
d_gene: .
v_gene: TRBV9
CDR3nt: TGTGCCAGCAGCGTAACCCCCAGTGGCACAGATACGCAGTATTTT
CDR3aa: CASSVTPSGTDTQYF

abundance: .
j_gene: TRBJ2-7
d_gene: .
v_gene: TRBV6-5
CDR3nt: TGTGCCAGCAGTAAGAGTACTAGGGTCCACGAGCAGTACTTC
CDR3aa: CASSKSTRVHEQYF

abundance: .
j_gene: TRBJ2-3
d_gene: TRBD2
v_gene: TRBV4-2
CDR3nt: TGTGCCAGCAGCCCTTCCCAACTAGCGGGGACGGCGCAGTATTTT
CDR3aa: CASSPSQLAGTAQYF

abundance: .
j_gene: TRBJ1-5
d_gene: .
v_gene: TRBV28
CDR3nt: TGTGCCAGCAGTTTATGGCAGGGGAATCAGCCCCAGCATTTT
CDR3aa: CASSLWQGNQPQHF

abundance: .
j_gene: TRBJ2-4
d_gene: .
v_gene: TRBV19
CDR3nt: TGTGCCAGTACCGCCGGGGAACTAGCCAAAAACATTCAGTACTTC
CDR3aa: CASTAGELAKNIQYF

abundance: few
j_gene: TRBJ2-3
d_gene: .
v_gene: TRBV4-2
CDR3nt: TGTGCCAGCAGCCAAGATTGGGGGGGGGCCGCAGATACGCAGTATTTT
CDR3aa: CASSQDWGGAADTQYF

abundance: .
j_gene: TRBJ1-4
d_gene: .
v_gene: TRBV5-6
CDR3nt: TGTGCCAGCGGCTCTCGGCTCGGGGGGCTTAATGAAAAACTGTTTTTT
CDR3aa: CASGSRLGGLNEKLFF

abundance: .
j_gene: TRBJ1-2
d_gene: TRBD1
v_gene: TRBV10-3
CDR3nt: TGTGCCCTCAGATCAGGGGGCGAAGGCTACACCTTC
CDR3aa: CALRSGGEGYTF

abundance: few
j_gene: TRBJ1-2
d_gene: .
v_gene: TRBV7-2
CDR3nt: TGTGCCAGCAGCTTAGACAGCTATGGCTACACCTTC
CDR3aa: CASSLDSYGYTF

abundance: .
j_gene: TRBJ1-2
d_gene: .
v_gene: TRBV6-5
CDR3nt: TGTGCCAGCAGTGCAGGGGAAGGCTACACCTTC
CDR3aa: CASSAGEGYTF

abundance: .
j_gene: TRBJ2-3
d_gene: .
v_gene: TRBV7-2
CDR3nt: TGTGCCAGCAGCTTGGCTAGCACAGATACGCAGTATTTT
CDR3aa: CASSLASTDTQYF

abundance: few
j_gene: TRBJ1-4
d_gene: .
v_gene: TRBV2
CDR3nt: TGTGCCAGCTCCCTCGGGGTGGCAAAACTGTTTTTT
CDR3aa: CASSLGVAKLFF

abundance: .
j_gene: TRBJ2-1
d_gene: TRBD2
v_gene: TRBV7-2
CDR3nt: TGTGCCAGCAGCTTATCTATCGGGGGGGCAGAAGATGAGCAGTTCTTC
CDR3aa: CASSLSIGGAEDEQFF

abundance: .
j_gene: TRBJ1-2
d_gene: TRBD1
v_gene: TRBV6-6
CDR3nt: TGTGCCAGCAGTTACTCGGGGGGACAGGGGGCAGGTGGCTACACCTTC
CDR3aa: CASSYSGGQGAGGYTF

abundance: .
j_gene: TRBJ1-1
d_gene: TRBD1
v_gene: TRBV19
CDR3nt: TGTGCCAGTAGTGTTTTGGCGGGACAGATGAACACTGAAGCTTTCTTT
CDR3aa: CASSVLAGQMNTEAFF

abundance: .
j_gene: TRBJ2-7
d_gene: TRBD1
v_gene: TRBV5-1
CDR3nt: TGCGCCAGCAGCCCACAGGGGGCGGGGGAGCAGTACTTC
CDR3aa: CASSPQGAGEQYF

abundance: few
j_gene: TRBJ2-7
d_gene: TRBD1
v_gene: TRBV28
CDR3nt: TGTGCCAGCAGTTTACCCCGGGACAGGGGCTACGAGCAGTACTTC
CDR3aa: CASSLPRDRGYEQYF

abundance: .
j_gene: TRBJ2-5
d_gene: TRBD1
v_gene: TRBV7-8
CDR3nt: TGTGCCAGCAGCCCGACAGGGGCTAAGGAGACCCAGTACTTC
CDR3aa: CASSPTGAKETQYF

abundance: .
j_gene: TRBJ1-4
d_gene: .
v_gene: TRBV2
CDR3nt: TGTGCCAGCAGATTACTGGGGGCTTGGGAAAAACTGTTTTTT
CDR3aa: CASRLLGAWEKLFF

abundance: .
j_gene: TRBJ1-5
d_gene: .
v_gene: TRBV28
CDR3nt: TGTGCCAGCAGTCTACTTCATCAGCCCCAGCATTTT
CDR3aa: CASSLLHQPQHF

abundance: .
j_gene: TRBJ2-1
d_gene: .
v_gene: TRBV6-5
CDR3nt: TGTGCCAGCACTCACCTAGGGGGGGCCAATGAGCAGTTCTTC
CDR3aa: CASTHLGGANEQFF

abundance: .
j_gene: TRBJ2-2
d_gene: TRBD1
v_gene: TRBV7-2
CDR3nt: TGTGCCAGCAGCTTAGCGACAGGGAAATCCGGGGAGCTGTTTTTT
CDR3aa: CASSLATGKSGELFF

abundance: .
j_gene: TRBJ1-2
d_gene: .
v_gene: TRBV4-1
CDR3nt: TGCGCCAGCAGCCAAGCTACAGGGTTCAGCGATGGCTACACCTTC
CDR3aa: CASSQATGFSDGYTF

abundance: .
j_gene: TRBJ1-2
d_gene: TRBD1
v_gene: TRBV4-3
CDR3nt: TGCGCCAGCAGCCAAGATGACAGGGGGCAGCGAGGCTACACCTTC
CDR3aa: CASSQDDRGQRGYTF

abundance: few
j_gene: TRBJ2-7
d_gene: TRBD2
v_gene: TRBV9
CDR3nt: TGTGCCAGCAGCGTAGGCGGCGGGGGGTTAAACGAGCAGTACTTC
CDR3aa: CASSVGGGGLNEQYF

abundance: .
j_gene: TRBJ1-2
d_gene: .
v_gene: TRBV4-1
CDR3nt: TGCGCCAGCAGCCAACCCGGACAGACCCAGAACTATGGCTACACCTTC
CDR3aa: CASSQPGQTQNYGYTF

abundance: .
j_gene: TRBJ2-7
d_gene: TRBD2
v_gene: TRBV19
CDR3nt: TGTGCCAGTAGTGCCCGACTAGCGGGGAGCTCCTACGAGCAGTACTTC
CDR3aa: CASSARLAGSSYEQYF

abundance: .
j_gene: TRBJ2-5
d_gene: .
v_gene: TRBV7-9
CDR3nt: TGTGCCAGCAGTCAGGGGTCAGAGACCCAGTACTTC
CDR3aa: CASSQGSETQYF